This is a list of T cell receptor beta chains from one sample in a study of blood T cell repertoires in COVID-19. Some clones are missing from TCRdb's copy, which holds only in-frame ones; the method was immunoSEQ multiplex PCR. The sample shows a few hundred thousand clones, 87% of them seen only once. Sample: peripheral blood. The receptors were gathered from a man between 18 and 29 years old with active or convalescent COVID-19. Each CDR3 is given with its conserved first and last residue. The D gene is left open where the match is weak. A clone size is listed for some rows: how often the clone was seen (once, few, many), or a class if it is expanded.

V	size	D	J	DNA	CDR3
TRBV4-3	NA	NA	TRBJ1-2	TGCGCCAGCAGCCAAGATTCTGGACAGCCTTTCTATGGCTACACCTTC	CASSQDSGQPFYGYTF
TRBV6-2/TRBV6-3	NA	NA	TRBJ2-7	TGTGCCAGCAGTTATGGGACACCCACCTACGAGCAGTACTTC	CASSYGTPTYEQYF
TRBV7-8	NA	TRBD1	TRBJ1-3	TGTGCCAGCAGCTTGGGACAGTCCTCTGGAAACACCATATATTTT	CASSLGQSSGNTIYF
TRBV20-1	once	NA	TRBJ2-3	TGCAGTGGGAGGTTTACAGATACGCAGTATTTT	CSGRFTDTQYF
TRBV24-1	NA	TRBD2	TRBJ2-1	TGTGCCACCAGTGATTTGGGCGGGAGGGCCGTCAATGAGCAGTTCTTC	CATSDLGGRAVNEQFF
TRBV7-6	NA	NA	TRBJ1-3	TGTGCCAGCAGCTTAAGAGGGTGGGGTCAGGACACCATATATTTT	CASSLRGWGQDTIYF
TRBV5-1	NA	NA	TRBJ2-7	TGCGCCAGCAGCTTGGACTACCCTACCTACGAGCAGTACTTC	CASSLDYPTYEQYF
TRBV6-4	NA	TRBD1	TRBJ1-1	TGTGCCAGCAGTGACAGGGGGCCGACTGAAGCTTTCTTT	CASSDRGPTEAFF
TRBV27	NA	NA	TRBJ1-2	TGTGCCAGCAGCCCAGCAGGGGTCTATGGCTACACCTTC	CASSPAGVYGYTF
TRBV12-3/TRBV12-4	NA	NA	TRBJ1-6	TGTGCCACCGGAGAGCCCCTCCACTTT	CATGEPLHF
TRBV6-6	few	NA	TRBJ2-5	TGTGCCACGAAAAGGGGGGGGCAAGAGACCCAGTACTTC	CATKRGGQETQYF
TRBV4-3	NA	NA	TRBJ2-3	TGCGCCAGCAGCCGGCTACTAGCAACTGGGTCCACAGATACGCAGTATTTT	CASSRLLATGSTDTQYF
TRBV6-1	NA	TRBD1	TRBJ2-4	TGTGCCAGCAGTGCAACAGGGGGCTGGTCCAAAAACATTCAGTACTTC	CASSATGGWSKNIQYF
TRBV13	NA	TRBD2	TRBJ2-3	TGTGCCAGCAGCTTACTGGGACTAGCGGGGGCTAGCACAGATACGCAGTATTTT	CASSLLGLAGASTDTQYF
TRBV7-2	NA	NA	TRBJ2-1	TGTGCCAGCAGCTTACGGAGGGGCTGGGATAATGAGCAGTTCTTC	CASSLRRGWDNEQFF
TRBV9	NA	TRBD2	TRBJ2-3	TGTGCCAGCAGCGGAGCGGGGCATAGCACAGATACGCAGTATTTT	CASSGAGHSTDTQYF
TRBV5-4	NA	TRBD1	TRBJ2-3	TGTGCCAGCAGCCTGGACAGGGCCTTTGCGGATACGCAGTATTTT	CASSLDRAFADTQYF
TRBV5-1	NA	TRBD2	TRBJ2-3	TGCGCCAGCAGCTTGGCTACTAGCGGTCGCACAGATACGCAGTATTTT	CASSLATSGRTDTQYF
TRBV9	NA	TRBD2	TRBJ2-1	TGTGCCAGCAGCGTAGTGGCGGGAGACGACTATGAGCAGTTCTTC	CASSVVAGDDYEQFF
TRBV3-1/TRBV3-2	NA	NA	TRBJ1-6	TGTGCCAGCAGCCAAGCAGGGTATTCTTCGGGGGGCCGGGGGTCACCCCTCCACTTT	CASSQAGYSSGGRGSPLHF
TRBV27	NA	NA	TRBJ1-2	TGTGCCAGCAGTTTATTGTATCCGGAGCAGGGTAACTATGGCTACACCTTC	CASSLLYPEQGNYGYTF
TRBV5-6	few	TRBD1	TRBJ1-6	TGTGCCAGCAGCTTGGTGGTCAGGGGGCAAAATTCACCCCTCCACTTT	CASSLVVRGQNSPLHF
TRBV27	NA	NA	TRBJ2-1	TGTGCCACCAAAAGGGGCGGACCCTACAATGAGCAGTTCTTC	CATKRGGPYNEQFF
TRBV19	NA	NA	TRBJ2-1	TGTGCCAGTACCTCGACAGAAGTCAATGAGCAGTTCTTC	CASTSTEVNEQFF
TRBV6-5	NA	TRBD1	TRBJ1-1	TGTGCCAGCAGTTACGGGACAGCAAACACTGAAGCTTTCTTT	CASSYGTANTEAFF
TRBV6-5	NA	NA	TRBJ2-6	TGTGCCAGCAGTTACATAGTCTCTGGGGCCAACGTCCTGACTTTC	CASSYIVSGANVLTF
TRBV18	NA	TRBD1	TRBJ2-7	TGTGCCAGCTCACTCAGTGCTGGACAGGGTCACGAGCAGTACTTC	CASSLSAGQGHEQYF
TRBV28	NA	TRBD2	TRBJ2-1	TGTGCCAGCACGGGGAGGGAGGGAAGCTCCTACAATGAGCAGTTCTTC	CASTGREGSSYNEQFF
TRBV19	NA	NA	TRBJ1-5	TGTGCCAGTAGTATGAGGGAGAGGCAGCCCCAGCATTTT	CASSMRERQPQHF
TRBV18	NA	TRBD1	TRBJ1-4	TGTGCCAGCTCACCACTGGGGACAGCTGAAAAACTGTTTTTT	CASSPLGTAEKLFF
TRBV7-9	NA	TRBD2	TRBJ2-3	TGTGCCAGCAGATTAAGCGGGGGGGCCGTAGATACGCAGTATTTT	CASRLSGGAVDTQYF
TRBV12-3/TRBV12-4	NA	NA	TRBJ2-1	TGTGCCAGCAGTTATCATTTCAATGAGCAGTTCTTC	CASSYHFNEQFF
TRBV28	NA	TRBD1	TRBJ1-5	TGTGCCAGCAGCCCATCGACAGGGAGCAATCAGCCCCAGCATTTT	CASSPSTGSNQPQHF
TRBV5-1	NA	TRBD2	TRBJ2-5	TGCGCCAGCAGAGGGGCTAGCGGGACGCAAGAGACCCAGTACTTC	CASRGASGTQETQYF
TRBV12-3/TRBV12-4	NA	NA	TRBJ1-1	TGTGCCAGCCTCGGGGGGGGGAGCACTGAAGCTTTCTTT	CASLGGGSTEAFF
TRBV7-2	NA	NA	TRBJ2-5	TGTGCCAGCAGCTCCGGAGAGGCCCGGGTGGAGACCCAGTACTTC	CASSSGEARVETQYF
TRBV18	NA	NA	TRBJ1-1	TGTGCCAGCTCACCACTGGGCACTTACCAGAACACTGAAGCTTTCTTT	CASSPLGTYQNTEAFF
TRBV7-9	NA	NA	TRBJ1-1	TGTGCCAGCAGCACCGAGAGGACTGAAGCTTTCTTT	CASSTERTEAFF
TRBV7-6	NA	TRBD1	TRBJ2-7	TGTGCCAGCAGCTTAGCGCCCACAGGGGAGAGCTACGAGCAGTACTTC	CASSLAPTGESYEQYF
TRBV12-3/TRBV12-4	NA	NA	TRBJ2-7	TGTGCCAGCAGTTTATCTGTCTACGAGCAGTACTTC	CASSLSVYEQYF
TRBV5-4	NA	NA	TRBJ2-5	TGTGCCAGCAGCTTGGTCCCGACTCGGAGCAAAGAGACCCAGTACTTC	CASSLVPTRSKETQYF
TRBV9	NA	NA	TRBJ2-3	TGTGCCAGCAGCGTCAGAGGGGGGGGCCGCACAGATACGCAGTATTTT	CASSVRGGGRTDTQYF
TRBV4-2	NA	NA	TRBJ2-2	TGTGCCAGCAGCCAAGGTATCTGGAGTGGGGAGCTGTTTTTT	CASSQGIWSGELFF
TRBV6-5	NA	TRBD1	TRBJ1-2	TGTGCCAGCAGTTACGGGGCGGGACAGTTGGGCTACACCTTC	CASSYGAGQLGYTF
TRBV28	NA	NA	TRBJ2-2	TGTGCCAGCAGTTTGGGCAGGTTGGTTACCGGGGAGCTGTTTTTT	CASSLGRLVTGELFF
TRBV7-8	NA	TRBD1	TRBJ2-1	TGTGCCAGCAGCATGAATCAGGGGGCGAGCTACAATGAGCAGTTCTTC	CASSMNQGASYNEQFF
TRBV5-1	NA	NA	TRBJ2-7	TGCGCCAGCAGTTGGCAGGGAAACTCCTACGAGCAGTACTTC	CASSWQGNSYEQYF
TRBV6-5	NA	NA	TRBJ1-1	TGTGCCACCACTACGCGTTGGATGAACACTGAAGCTTTCTTT	CATTTRWMNTEAFF
TRBV19	once	NA	TRBJ1-2	TGTGCCAGTAGTACAGGGCTAAACTATGGCTACACCTTC	CASSTGLNYGYTF
TRBV7-8	NA	TRBD2	TRBJ2-5	TGTGCCAGCAGCTTAGTGGGGACTAGCCCCTTCCAAGAGACCCAGTACTTC	CASSLVGTSPFQETQYF
TRBV6-5	NA	NA	TRBJ2-7	TGTGCCAGCCTAAAAGTTTTCCCCTACGAGCAGTACTTC	CASLKVFPYEQYF
TRBV4-1	NA	TRBD1	TRBJ1-5	TGCGCCAGCAGCCTACGGACTGGGACAGGGCAAAATCAGCCCCAGCATTTT	CASSLRTGTGQNQPQHF
TRBV11-1	NA	NA	TRBJ2-3	TGTGCCAGCAGCTTATCGGGGAACACAGATACGCAGTATTTT	CASSLSGNTDTQYF